A single sample gave rise to the 18 T cell receptor beta chains below, sequenced in a study of shared clonotypes between healthy human individuals. Sequencing was performed with immunoSEQ multiplex PCR; in TCRdb, only in-frame clones are kept and a portion is missing. Here the sample spans around 690,000 clones, about 90% being singletons. What was sequenced was memory CD8+ T cells from PBMCs. Subset given: CD45RO+ cells pooled with CCR7-negative TemRA cells. Receptors were obtained from a man between 18 and 29 years old in good health. Some clones in this sample may be carry-over from other donors' samples.

The CDR3 DNA is TGTGCCAGCAGCCAACGACTAGCTCTTTTCACCGGGGAGCTGTTTTTT. Residues: CASSQRLALFTGELFF. This rearrangement joins TRBV14 to TRBJ2-2; 7 bases line up with TRBD2. The CDR3 extends over 16 amino acids. Germline V gives CDR1 SGHDN, CDR2 FVKESK. Trimming took 2 bases from V and 4 from J; bases not matched to a gene: 7.

This clone was seen a single time. The rearrangement uses TRBV29-1 and TRBJ2-7; D is ambiguous. The V gene lost 6 bases and the J gene lost 3 bases, with 15 bases spanning the gap. The CDR3 spans 13 residues. From germline, CDR1 is SQVTM and CDR2 ANQGSEA. The CDR3 sequence is CSVPGLGLYEQYF. In DNA, the CDR3 is TGCAGCGTCCCGGGTCTAGGCCTCTACGAGCAGTACTTC.

The chain uses TRBV28 and TRBJ2-7, with 12 positions matching TRBD2. The CDR3 has 14 residues. The trim removed 6 bases at V and 4 bases at J, leaving 4 bases unmatched. CDR1 MDHEN and CDR2 SYDVKM come from the germline V gene. CDR3 residues: CASSRLAGVYEQYF. The CDR3 bases are TGTGCCAGCAGCCGACTAGCGGGAGTGTACGAGCAGTACTTC.

A single count supports this clone. This chain connects TRBV6-5 to TRBJ2-2, with D possibly being TRBD1 or TRBD2 (5 bases each). The germline gives CDR1 MNHEY, CDR2 SVGAGI. CDR3 length: 13 amino acids. V lost 4 bases and J lost 7, with 10 bases in between. CDR3 sequence reads: CASSLGENGELFF. CDR3 bases: TGTGCCAGCAGTTTGGGGGAAAACGGGGAGCTGTTTTTT.

The genes are TRBV11-2 and TRBJ2-4; TRBD1 agrees at 8 bases. CDR1 is SGHAT, CDR2 FQNNGV, per germline. The CDR3 totals 16 residues. V shed 6 bases, J shed 5 bases, and the junction held 12 bases outside the gene matches. CDR3 amino acids: CASSNRVRGPQNIQYF. The CDR3 DNA reads TGTGCCAGCAGTAACCGTGTCAGGGGGCCCCAAAACATTCAGTACTTC.

The V gene is TRBV19, the J gene TRBJ2-7, with TRBD2 matching 8 bases. The trim removed 5 bases at V and 5 bases at J, leaving 11 bases unmatched. The CDR3 length is 15 residues. The germline CDR1 and CDR2 sequences are LNHDA and SQIVND (reference sequence). The CDR3 DNA follows: TGTGCCAGTAGTCCTCTGGGCGGACTAGCCCACGAGCAGTACTTC. It translates to CASSPLGGLAHEQYF.

The chain joins TRBV14 to TRBJ2-1; 7 nucleotides match TRBD1. CDR1 SGHDN and CDR2 FVKESK come from the germline V gene. Germline trimming cut 1 base from V and 5 bases from J; bases unmatched to any gene: 8. This CDR3 comprises 16 residues. The CDR3 bases are TGTGCCAGCAGCCAAGGGACAGGTGTGGCTCACAATGAGCAGTTCTTC. Translated: CASSQGTGVAHNEQFF. The whole variable domain, remainder taken from reference TRBV14 and TRBJ2-1, is EAGVTQFPSHSVIEKGQTVTLRCDPISGHDNLYWYRRVMGKEIKFLLHFVKESKQDESGMPNNRFLAERTGGTYSTLKVQPAELEDSGVYFCASSQGTGVAHNEQFFGPGTRLTVL.

The CDR3 region has the DNA TGTGCCAGTAGTATTAGAGGCGGGGAGGGGGATACGCAGTATTTT. Protein sequence: CASSIRGGEGDTQYF. The rearrangement uses TRBV19 and TRBJ2-3, with 7 positions matching TRBD2. This CDR3 is built from 15 residues. The germline V gene encodes CDR1 LNHDA and CDR2 SQIVND (reference sequence). With 3 bases clipped from V and 6 bases from J, the junction kept 9 bases outside the gene matches.

This clone was picked up one time. J is TRBJ2-1 and V is TRBV14; TRBD2 agrees at 14 bases. This CDR3 comprises 18 residues. Germline CDR1 SGHDN, CDR2 FVKESK. V lost 0 bases to trimming and J lost 8 bases; unmatched junction nucleotides: 9. For the CDR3, the DNA is TGTGCCAGCAGCCAAGAATGGGGACTAGCGGGAGTACTGGATGAGCAGTTCTTC. Translation gives CASSQEWGLAGVLDEQFF.

The CDR3 is CASSFGQGGEQYF. In nucleotides, the CDR3 is TGTGCCAGCAGCTTTGGACAGGGCGGCGAGCAGTACTTC. The V gene is TRBV5-6, the J gene TRBJ2-7; 8 nucleotides agree with TRBD1. V trimming: 2 bases; J trimming: 6 bases; junction bases outside the gene matches: 4. Germline loops: CDR1 SGHDT, CDR2 YYEEEE. This CDR3 has 13 residues.

This clone was seen a handful of times. The chain combines TRBV4-1 with TRBJ1-3, with 7 bases identical to TRBD1. This CDR3 has 15 residues. Germline V gene sequence: CDR1 MGHRA, CDR2 YSYEKL. V shed 6 bases, J shed 2 bases, and the junction held 7 bases outside the gene matches. As DNA, the CDR3 is TGCGCCAGCAGACCCCGACAGGGACCTGGAAACACCATATATTTT. It encodes CASRPRQGPGNTIYF.

The CDR3 sequence is CASANDRERQETQYF. The CDR3 bases are TGTGCCAGCGCAAACGACAGGGAGCGACAAGAGACCCAGTACTTC. The chain carries TRBV5-6 and TRBJ2-5, with 7 bases matching TRBD1. The CDR3 has 15 amino acids. Germline lookup yields CDR1 SGHDT and CDR2 YYEEEE. V lost 7 bases, J lost 2 bases, and 11 bases stayed unmatched.

This rearrangement joins TRBV7-9 to TRBJ2-7, with 11 nucleotides matching TRBD2. This CDR3 has 15 residues. Unmatched junction bases numbered 8, after V lost 8 bases and J lost 2 bases. Germline V gene data show CDR1 as SEHNR and CDR2 as FQNEAQ (reference sequence). CDR3 in amino acids: CASASTSGSTYEQYF. Written as DNA, the CDR3 is TGTGCCAGCGCCTCCACTAGCGGGAGTACCTACGAGCAGTACTTC. Full variable domain (remainder filled in from reference TRBV7-9 and TRBJ2-7): DTGVSQNPRHKITKRGQNVTFRCDPISEHNRLYWYRQTLGQGPEFLTYFQNEAQLEKSRLLSDRFSAERPKGSFSTLEIQRTEQGDSAMYLCASASTSGSTYEQYFGPGTRLTVT.

This rearrangement joins TRBV11-1 to TRBJ1-1; D might be TRBD1 (6 bases). V lost 4 bases, J lost 4 bases, and 13 bases lay in between. The CDR3 consists of 14 residues. Germline values: CDR1 SGHAT, CDR2 FQDESV (reference sequence). The CDR3 DNA reads as TGTGCCAGCAGCTACTTGGGGGGGGCCACTGAAGCTTTCTTT. This encodes CASSYLGGATEAFF. Together with reference TRBV11-1 and TRBJ1-1, the CDR3 gives the full variable domain: EAEVAQSPRYKITEKSQAVAFWCDPISGHATLYWYRQILGQGPELLVQFQDESVVDDSQLPKDRFSAERLKGVDSTLKIQPAELGDSAMYLCASSYLGGATEAFFGQGTRLTVV.

The chain employs TRBV19 and TRBJ2-7, with D unresolved. The CDR3 loop spans 13 amino acids. Trimming left V 3 bases short and J 4 bases short, with 10 bases between. Germline CDR1 is LNHDA and CDR2 is SQIVND (reference sequence). For the CDR3, the DNA is TGTGCCAGTAGTATTGCGGTGGGGTACGAGCAGTACTTC. Protein sequence: CASSIAVGYEQYF.

The V call is TRBV28, the J call TRBJ2-7; no clear D gene. Looked up from germline, CDR1 is MDHEN and CDR2 is SYDVKM. Trimming took off 3 bases at V and 4 bases at J, with 10 bases between the two ends. The CDR3 consists of 13 residues. As DNA, the CDR3 is TGTGCCAGCAGTTTGCTCGGCATTTACGAGCAGTACTTC. Translated: CASSLLGIYEQYF.

The chain couples TRBV11-2 to TRBJ2-1, with a possible D match to TRBD2 (6 bases). Germline values: CDR1 SGHAT, CDR2 FQNNGV. The CDR3 has 14 amino acids. V was clipped by 4 bases and J by 0 bases, with 7 bases between them. The CDR3 sequence is CASSSGSSYNEQFF. The DNA for the CDR3 is TGTGCCAGCAGCTCCGGGAGCTCCTACAATGAGCAGTTCTTC.

The chain employs TRBV27 and TRBJ1-5; a possible D gene is TRBD1 (5 bases). There are 13 residues in the CDR3. The germline V gene encodes CDR1 MNHEY and CDR2 SMNVEV (reference sequence). With 4 bases removed from V and 5 bases from J, the gap between germline ends came to 9 bases. This chain's CDR3 is CASSSGPHQPQHF. Here the CDR3 DNA reads TGTGCCAGCAGTTCGGGGCCTCATCAGCCCCAGCATTTT.